The clone carrying this T cell receptor beta chain occurred a few times. Its antigen is unknown. The data were taken from a study of T cells in localized non-small cell lung cancer. General observations from the study: Only one tumor region was sequenced, so heterogeneity remains possible. Adjacent lung had a median roughly 58 of the 100 largest tumor clones. A raised T cell density in blood coincided with lengthier overall survival.

Here immunoSEQ multiplex PCR was the method, and the copy in TCRdb shows in-frame clones only, minus some. Among roughly 70,000 clones listed, roughly nine tenths were seen once. V shed 5 bases and J shed 0 bases, with 8 bases lying between them. The germline CDR1 and CDR2 sequences are GTSNPN and SVGIG (reference sequence). The CDR3 is 13 residues long. The rearrangement uses TRBV30 and TRBJ1-3, with D possibly being TRBD1 (5 bases). The sequenced sample was peripheral blood, obtained before any cancer treatment. The TCR was taken from a male donor older than 55 with stage III squamous cell lung carcinoma. The CDR3 DNA reads TGTGCCTGGGCTCAGGGCTCTGGAAACACCATATATTTT. Translated, it gives CAWAQGSGNTIYF. Full variable domain (remainder filled in from reference TRBV30 and TRBJ1-3): SQTIHQWPATLVQPVGSPLSLECTVEGTSNPNLYWYRQAAGRGLQLLFYSVGIGQISSEVPQNLSASRPQDRQFILSSKKLLLSDSGFYLCAWAQGSGNTIYFGEGSWLTVV.